Listed below are T cell receptor beta chains from one sample, sequenced in a study of beta chain features in type 1 diabetes. Data came from immunoSEQ multiplex PCR; TCRdb stores just in-frame clones and leaves some out. The sample consists of roughly 230,000 clones, around 9.6% of them appearing once. Sequencing was done on a sample of naive CD4+ T cells from blood. Receptors originate from a woman younger than 35 in good health. Both conserved end residues are part of each CDR3. Each record gives: clone size, J gene, V gene, D gene, CDR3 protein, CDR3 DNA. The D gene is left open where the match is weak. The size entry is marked missing in some rows and otherwise reads once, few, many or a size class.

-,TRBJ2-1,TRBV19,TRBD2,CASTLFASGVYNEQFF,TGTGCCAGTACCCTCTTCGCTAGCGGGGTCTACAATGAGCAGTTCTTC
many,TRBJ2-1,TRBV18,-,CASSLGRGSYNEQFF,TGTGCCAGCTCTCTGGGAAGGGGTTCCTACAATGAGCAGTTCTTC
-,TRBJ1-1,TRBV18,-,CASSPPGGGDTEAFF,TGTGCCAGCTCACCACCGGGCGGGGGGGACACTGAAGCTTTCTTT
-,TRBJ2-2,TRBV5-1,TRBD1,CASSLIGQGDTGELFF,TGCGCCAGCAGCTTGATTGGACAGGGGGACACCGGGGAGCTGTTTTTT
few,TRBJ2-1,TRBV7-8,TRBD2,CASSPRGSGRAVNEQFF,TGTGCCAGCAGCCCCCGGGGAAGCGGGAGGGCGGTCAATGAGCAGTTCTTC
-,TRBJ2-5,TRBV30,TRBD1,CAWSRDRGRETQYF,TGTGCCTGGAGTCGGGACAGGGGGAGAGAGACCCAGTACTTC
-,TRBJ1-2,TRBV5-4,TRBD1,CASSPRDRDAYGYTF,TGTGCCAGCAGCCCCCGGGACAGGGACGCCTATGGCTACACCTTC
few,TRBJ2-3,TRBV7-9,TRBD2,CASSSVAGGPDTQYF,TGTGCCAGCAGCTCCGTAGCGGGGGGGCCAGATACGCAGTATTTT
many,TRBJ2-6,TRBV29-1,-,CSVEAGAGANVLTF,TGCAGCGTTGAGGCAGGGGCTGGGGCCAACGTCCTGACTTTC
-,TRBJ1-1,TRBV30,-,CAWSAGVNTEAFF,TGTGCCTGGAGTGCGGGGGTGAACACTGAAGCTTTCTTT
few,TRBJ2-7,TRBV5-6,-,CASSRQAYEQYF,TGTGCCAGCAGCCGACAAGCCTACGAGCAGTACTTC
-,TRBJ1-1,TRBV7-3,-,CASSLIRQTNTEAFF,TGTGCCAGCAGCTTAATCCGACAGACCAACACTGAAGCTTTCTTT
few,TRBJ1-1,TRBV30,TRBD1,CAWGVGTGGTEAFF,TGTGCCTGGGGTGTCGGGACAGGGGGCACTGAAGCTTTCTTT
-,TRBJ1-5,TRBV4-1,-,CASSQENRVDSNQPQHF,TGCGCCAGCAGCCAAGAAAATCGGGTAGATAGCAATCAGCCCCAGCATTTT
few,TRBJ2-7,TRBV5-8,-,CASSLASGHEQYF,TGTGCCAGCAGCTTGGCCAGCGGTCACGAGCAGTACTTC
few,TRBJ2-5,TRBV5-1,TRBD1,CASSLVWTGLNKETQYF,TGCGCCAGCAGCTTGGTGTGGACAGGTCTCAATAAAGAGACCCAGTACTTC